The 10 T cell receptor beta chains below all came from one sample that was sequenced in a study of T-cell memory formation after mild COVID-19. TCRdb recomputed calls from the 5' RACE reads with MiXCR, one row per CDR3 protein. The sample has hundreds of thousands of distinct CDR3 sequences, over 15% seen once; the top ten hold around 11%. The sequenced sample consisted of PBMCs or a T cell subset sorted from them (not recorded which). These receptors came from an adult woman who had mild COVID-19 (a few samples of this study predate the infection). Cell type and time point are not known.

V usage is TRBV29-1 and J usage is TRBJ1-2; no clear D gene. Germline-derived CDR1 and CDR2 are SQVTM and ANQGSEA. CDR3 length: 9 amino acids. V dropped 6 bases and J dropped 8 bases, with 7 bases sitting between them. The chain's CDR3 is CSVTEGYTF. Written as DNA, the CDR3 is TGCAGCGTAACGGAGGGCTACACCTTC.

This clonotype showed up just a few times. The CDR3 spells CASSFSTWTGRTDTQYF. CDR3 sequence (DNA): TGCGCCAGCAGCTTTTCGACCTGGACAGGTCGCACAGATACGCAGTATTTT. V usage is TRBV5-1 and J usage is TRBJ2-3; 7 bases line up with TRBD1. J gave up 1 base and V 2 bases, and 10 bases lay outside the gene matches. This CDR3 has 17 residues. CDR1 is SGHRS, CDR2 YFSETQ, per germline.

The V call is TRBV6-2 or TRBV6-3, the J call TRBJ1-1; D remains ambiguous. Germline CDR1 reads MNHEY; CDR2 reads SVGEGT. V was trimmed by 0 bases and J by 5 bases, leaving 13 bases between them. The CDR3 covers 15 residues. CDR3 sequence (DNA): TGTGCCAGCAGTTACTCGTTAGGGAGTACGACTGAAGCTTTCTTT. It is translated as CASSYSLGSTTEAFF.

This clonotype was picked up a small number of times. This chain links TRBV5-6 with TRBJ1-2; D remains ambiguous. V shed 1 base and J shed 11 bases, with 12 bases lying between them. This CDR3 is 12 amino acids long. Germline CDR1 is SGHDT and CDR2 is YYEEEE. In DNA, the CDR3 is TGTGCCAGCAGCTTGAACGAGATCGGTTACACCTTC. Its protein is CASSLNEIGYTF.

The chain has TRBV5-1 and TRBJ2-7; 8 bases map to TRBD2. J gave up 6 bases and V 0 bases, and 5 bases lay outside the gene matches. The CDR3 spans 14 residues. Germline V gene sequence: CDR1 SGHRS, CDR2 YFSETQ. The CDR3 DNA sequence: TGCGCCAGCAGCTTGGGTAGCGGGACATTCGAGCAGTACTTC. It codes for CASSLGSGTFEQYF.

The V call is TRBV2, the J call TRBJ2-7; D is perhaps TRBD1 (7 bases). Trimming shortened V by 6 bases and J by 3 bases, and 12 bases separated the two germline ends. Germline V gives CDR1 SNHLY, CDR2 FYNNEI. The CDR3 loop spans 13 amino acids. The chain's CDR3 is CASRGQGGYEQYF. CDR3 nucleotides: TGTGCCAGCAGGGGGCAGGGGGGCTACGAGCAGTACTTC.

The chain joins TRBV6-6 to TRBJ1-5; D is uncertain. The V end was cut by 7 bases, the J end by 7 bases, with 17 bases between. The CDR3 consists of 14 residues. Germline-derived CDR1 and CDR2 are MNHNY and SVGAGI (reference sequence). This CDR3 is CASTSGLLEQPQHF. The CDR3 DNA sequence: TGTGCCAGCACCTCCGGTCTCCTTGAGCAGCCCCAGCATTTT.

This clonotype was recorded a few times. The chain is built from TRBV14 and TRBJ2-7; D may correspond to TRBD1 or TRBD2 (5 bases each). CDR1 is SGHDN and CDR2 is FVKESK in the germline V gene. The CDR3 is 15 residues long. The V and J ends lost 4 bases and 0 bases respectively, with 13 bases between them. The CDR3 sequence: CASSLRDGISYEQYF. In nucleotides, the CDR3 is TGTGCCAGCAGCCTCCGGGACGGGATCTCCTACGAGCAGTACTTC.

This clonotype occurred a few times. Here the CDR3 reads CASSPMEVSGETQYF. As DNA, the CDR3 is TGTGCCAGCTCACCAATGGAGGTATCGGGGGAGACCCAGTACTTC. The genes are TRBV18 and TRBJ2-5; possibly TRBD2 for D (5 bases). V was cut by 2 bases and J by 5 bases, with 15 bases left in between. CDR3 size: 15 residues. Per germline, CDR1 KGHSH and CDR2 LQKENI.

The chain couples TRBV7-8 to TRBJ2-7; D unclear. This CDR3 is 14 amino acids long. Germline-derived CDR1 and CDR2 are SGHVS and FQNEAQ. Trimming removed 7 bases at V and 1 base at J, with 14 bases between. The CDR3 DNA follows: TGTGCCAGCATCCAACTCCCGCATTCCTACGAGCAGTACTTC. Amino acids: CASIQLPHSYEQYF.